A single sample gave rise to the 22 T cell receptor beta chains below, sequenced in a study of shared clonotypes between healthy human individuals. As defined, naive CD8 cells were CD45RO-negative and positively selected for CCR7, with terminally differentiated effector memory CD45RA+ cells excluded. Some clones are missing from TCRdb's copy, which holds only in-frame ones; the method was immunoSEQ multiplex PCR. The data show around 560,000 clones, with 85% to 95% seen just once and about 0.11% held by the top ten. Sequencing input: naive CD8+ T cells sorted from blood. These receptor sequences come from a woman younger than 45 in good health.

V and J are TRBV6-5 and TRBJ2-5, with 7 bases fitting TRBD1. Losses at the gene ends were 4 bases for V and 0 bases for J; bases not matched to a gene: 5. The CDR3 runs 15 residues. Germline lookup yields CDR1 MNHEY and CDR2 SVGAGI. This chain's CDR3 is CASSSEQGNQETQYF. The CDR3 DNA reads as TGTGCCAGCAGTTCCGAACAGGGGAACCAAGAGACCCAGTACTTC.

The V call is TRBV7-9, the J call TRBJ1-1, with TRBD1 matching 8 bases. This CDR3 has 14 residues. CDR1 is SEHNR, CDR2 FQNEAQ, per germline (reference sequence). V gave up 6 bases and J gave up 3 bases; unmatched junction bases: 6. CDR3 residues: CASRRLQGDTEAFF. The CDR3 DNA reads as TGTGCCAGCAGACGCTTACAGGGGGACACTGAAGCTTTCTTT.

This clone was picked up one time. The chain employs TRBV30 and TRBJ1-5, with D possibly being TRBD1 (6 bases). The CDR3 has 13 amino acids. The ends were cut back, 5 bases at V and 1 base at J, with 9 bases in the middle. Per germline, CDR1 GTSNPN and CDR2 SVGIG (reference sequence). This chain's CDR3 is CAWATGSNQPQHF. The CDR3 DNA reads as TGTGCCTGGGCAACAGGGAGCAATCAGCCCCAGCATTTT.

Worth noting for this clone: This CDR3 is also generated by other DNA sequences in the sample. This chain joins TRBV27 and TRBJ1-1, with TRBD1 identical over 8 bases. Germline V gene data show CDR1 as MNHEY and CDR2 as SMNVEV (reference sequence). CDR3 length: 13 amino acids. V was clipped by 3 bases and J by 5 bases; unmatched bases: 2. The CDR3 reads CASSLYRGTEAFF. CDR3 nucleotides: TGTGCCAGCAGTTTGTACAGGGGGACTGAAGCTTTCTTT.

This clone has only one observation. J is TRBJ2-2 and V is TRBV4-1; 7 nucleotides agree with TRBD2. V gave up 1 base and J gave up 6 bases; unmatched junction bases: 8. This CDR3 contains 16 residues. Per germline, CDR1 MGHRA and CDR2 YSYEKL. CDR3 sequence (DNA): TGCGCCAGCAGCCAAGGCGGGAGCCCCCTCGCCGGGGAGCTGTTTTTT. Its translation: CASSQGGSPLAGELFF.

The CDR3 DNA is TGCGCCAGCAGCTTGGACCGGGACTGGTCCTACGAGCAGTACTTC. Translation gives CASSLDRDWSYEQYF. The genes are TRBV5-1 and TRBJ2-5; tentatively, D is TRBD2 (6 bases). The end of the DNA aligns better with TRBJ2-7, so the J call may be wrong. Germline lookup yields CDR1 SGHRS and CDR2 YFSETQ. The CDR3 consists of 15 residues.

The chain recombines TRBV6-5 with TRBJ2-7; possibly TRBD1 for D (5 bases). Between the trimmed V and J ends, which lost 4 bases and 1 base, there was a span of 17 bases. The CDR3 runs to 16 residues. CDR1 and CDR2 from the germline V gene are MNHEY and SVGAGI. The CDR3 here is CASSSGQGSGSYEQYF. The CDR3 DNA reads TGTGCCAGCAGTTCTGGCCAGGGAAGTGGGTCCTACGAGCAGTACTTC.

This chain joins TRBV28 and TRBJ1-5; D remains ambiguous. The CDR3 is 13 amino acids. Germline lookup yields CDR1 MDHEN and CDR2 SYDVKM. Trimming pared 2 bases from V and 3 bases from J, leaving 5 bases between. For the CDR3, the DNA is TGTGCCAGCAGTTTAGGGTACAATCAGCCCCAGCATTTT. Its translation is CASSLGYNQPQHF. Full variable domain (remainder filled in from reference TRBV28 and TRBJ1-5): DVKVTQSSRYLVKRTGEKVFLECVQDMDHENMFWYRQDPGLGLRLIYFSYDVKMKEKGDIPEGYSVSREKKERFSLILESASTNQTSMYLCASSLGYNQPQHFGDGTRLSIL.

The rearrangement links TRBV15 to TRBJ1-5; the D is unclear. Trimming pared 1 base from V and 5 bases from J, leaving 12 bases between. The CDR3 consists of 15 residues. CDR1 is LNHNV, CDR2 YYDKDF, per germline (reference sequence). CDR3 sequence: CATSRGEFRDQPQHF. CDR3 sequence (DNA): TGTGCCACCAGCAGAGGGGAATTTCGGGATCAGCCCCAGCATTTT.

This chain uses TRBV27 with TRBJ2-1; TRBD2 matches at 10 bases. The germline CDR1 and CDR2 sequences are MNHEY and SMNVEV (reference sequence). The ends lost 6 bases at V and 3 bases at J; junction bases unmatched: 5. The CDR3 loop spans 15 amino acids. The CDR3 bases are TGTGCCAGCAGGTTTATAGCGGGAGGCTACAATGAGCAGTTCTTC. Amino acids: CASRFIAGGYNEQFF.

The table lists this clone with a count of one. The chain joins TRBV11-3 to TRBJ2-3; unclear D gene. The CDR3 totals 13 residues. V was cut by 4 bases and J by 4 bases, with 9 bases left in between. CDR1 SGHNT and CDR2 YENEEA come from the germline V gene. DNA of the CDR3: TGTGCCAGCAGCTCCTTTGGGTCAGATACGCAGTATTTT. Its translation: CASSSFGSDTQYF.

The chain combines TRBV14 with TRBJ2-3; 7 bases fit TRBD2. J was trimmed by 2 bases and V by 0 bases; bases with no gene match: 8. This CDR3 region has 17 residues. Germline V gene sequence: CDR1 SGHDN, CDR2 FVKESK. CDR3 coding DNA: TGTGCCAGCAGCCAAGATCCATGGCTAGCGGCCACAGATACGCAGTATTTT. Protein product: CASSQDPWLAATDTQYF. The variable domain in full, with the rest retrieved from reference TRBV14 and TRBJ2-3, is EAGVTQFPSHSVIEKGQTVTLRCDPISGHDNLYWYRRVMGKEIKFLLHFVKESKQDESGMPNNRFLAERTGGTYSTLKVQPAELEDSGVYFCASSQDPWLAATDTQYFGPGTRLTVL.

The V gene is TRBV21-1, the J gene TRBJ2-7; the table names TRBD2, a call not compared with the DNA. TRBV21-1 is an annotated pseudogene. The CDR3 spans 12 residues. The CDR3 region has the DNA TGTGCCAGCAGCGGGGGACTATTAAAGCAGTACTTC. Its protein is CASSGGLLKQYF.

The CDR3 nucleotides read TGTGCCAGCAGCCGGGACTCTAATGAAAAACTGTTTTTT. Encoded protein: CASSRDSNEKLFF. The chain combines TRBV5-6 with TRBJ1-4, with D possibly matching TRBD1 (5 bases). CDR1 SGHDT and CDR2 YYEEEE come from the germline V gene. The CDR3 length is 13 residues. V was trimmed by 4 bases and J by 3 bases, leaving 7 bases between them.

The chain joins TRBV19 to TRBJ2-7; tentative D call: TRBD1 (5 bases). V was cut by 6 bases and J by 4 bases, with 13 bases left in between. Germline-derived CDR1 and CDR2 are LNHDA and SQIVND (reference sequence). The CDR3 totals 13 residues. CDR3 region: CASRQDLGYEQYF. In nucleotides, the CDR3 is TGTGCCAGTAGACAGGACCTAGGGTACGAGCAGTACTTC.

The rearrangement links TRBV27 to TRBJ1-1, with TRBD1 identical over 10 bases. Losses at the gene ends were 3 bases for V and 6 bases for J; bases not matched to a gene: 13. CDR1 is MNHEY, CDR2 SMNVEV, per germline (reference sequence). The CDR3 sequence is 17 residues long. CDR3 protein: CASSFTGTGVFNSEAFF. DNA for the CDR3: TGTGCCAGCAGTTTTACCGGGACAGGGGTCTTTAATTCTGAAGCTTTCTTT.

V and J are TRBV5-6 and TRBJ2-7; 9 bases map to TRBD2. V trimming: 4 bases; J trimming: 6 bases; junction bases outside the gene matches: 8. Germline V gives CDR1 SGHDT, CDR2 YYEEEE. This CDR3 spans 14 amino acids. This chain's CDR3 is CASSPGVAGVEQYF. The CDR3 coding sequence is TGTGCCAGCAGCCCGGGTGTAGCGGGAGTCGAGCAGTACTTC.

The sample holds one count of this clone. The chain carries TRBV27 and TRBJ2-5; D remains ambiguous. The J call is uncertain, as TRBJ2-7 better fits the DNA end. CDR1 is MNHEY, CDR2 SMNVEV, per germline (reference sequence). The CDR3 spans 13 residues. This CDR3 is CASSRTVQYEQYF. The CDR3 DNA reads as TGTGCCAGCAGTAGGACCGTACAGTACGAGCAGTACTTC.

This chain's CDR3 is CASSEGPGAYEQYF. The CDR3 DNA is TGTGCCAGCAGTGAGGGACCCGGGGCCTACGAGCAGTACTTC. This chain joins TRBV2 and TRBJ2-7; perhaps D is TRBD1 or TRBD2 (5 bases each). The CDR3 covers 14 residues. Germline values: CDR1 SNHLY, CDR2 FYNNEI. V lost 3 bases to trimming and J lost 2 bases, with 11 bases between them.

V and J are TRBV27 and TRBJ2-7; 8 bases map to TRBD1. Losses at the gene ends were 6 bases for V and 4 bases for J; bases not matched to a gene: 17. The CDR3 sequence is 17 residues long. From germline, CDR1 is MNHEY and CDR2 SMNVEV (reference sequence). CDR3 DNA: TGTGCCAGCAGCGAGACACCAGCTCCAGGGGGCCGTTACGAGCAGTACTTC. This codes for CASSETPAPGGRYEQYF.

The genes are TRBV5-8 and TRBJ2-1, with D perhaps TRBD2 (5 bases). V dropped 7 bases and J dropped 12 bases, with 14 bases sitting between them. From germline, CDR1 is SGHTS and CDR2 YDEGEE. This CDR3 is 11 amino acids long. The CDR3 DNA follows: TGTGCCAGCGGAGGAGTTGGCGTGCAGTTCTTC. Encoded protein: CASGGVGVQFF.

About this clone: At the DNA level, this CDR3 is encoded by other sequences in the same sample as well. The chain employs TRBV27 and TRBJ1-5; D is ambiguous. Germline V gene lookup returns CDR1 MNHEY and CDR2 SMNVEV (reference sequence). V was clipped by 3 bases and J by 2 bases, with 8 bases between them. CDR3 length: 14 amino acids. Written as DNA, the CDR3 is TGTGCCAGCAGTTTGCGCGAAGGCAATCAGCCCCAGCATTTT. The encoded protein is CASSLREGNQPQHF.